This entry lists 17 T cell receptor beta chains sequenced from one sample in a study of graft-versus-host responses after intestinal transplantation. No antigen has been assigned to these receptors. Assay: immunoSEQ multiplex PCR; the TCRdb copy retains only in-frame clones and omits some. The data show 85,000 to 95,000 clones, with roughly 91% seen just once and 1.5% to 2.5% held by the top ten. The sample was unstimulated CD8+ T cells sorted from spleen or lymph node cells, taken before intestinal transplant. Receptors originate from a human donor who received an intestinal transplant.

CDR3 amino acids: CASSQSRGDTQYF. The CDR3 DNA is TGCGCCAGCAGCCAAAGCAGGGGGGATACGCAGTATTTT. V and J are TRBV4-3 and TRBJ2-3; 7 nucleotides line up with TRBD1. V dropped 2 bases and J dropped 6; count of bases not matched to a gene: 2. Per germline, CDR1 LGHNA and CDR2 YSLEER. The CDR3 spans 13 residues.

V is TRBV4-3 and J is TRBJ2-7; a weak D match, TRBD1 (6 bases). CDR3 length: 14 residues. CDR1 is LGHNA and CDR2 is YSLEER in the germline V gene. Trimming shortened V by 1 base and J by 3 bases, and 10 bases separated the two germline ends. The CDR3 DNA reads TGCGCCAGCAGCCAAGCAGGGGTTGACTACGAGCAGTACTTC. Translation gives CASSQAGVDYEQYF.

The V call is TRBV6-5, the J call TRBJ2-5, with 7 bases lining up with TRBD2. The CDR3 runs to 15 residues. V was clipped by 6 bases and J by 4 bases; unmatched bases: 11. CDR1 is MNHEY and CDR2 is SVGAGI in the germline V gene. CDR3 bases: TGTGCCAGCAGGACCGAATGGGGAGGGTTAGAGACCCAGTACTTC. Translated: CASRTEWGGLETQYF.

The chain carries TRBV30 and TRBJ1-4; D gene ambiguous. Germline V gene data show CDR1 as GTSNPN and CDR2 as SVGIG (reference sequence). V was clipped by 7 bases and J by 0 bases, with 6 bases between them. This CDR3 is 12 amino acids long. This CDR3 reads CAYSSTNEKLFF. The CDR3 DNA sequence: TGTGCCTACAGTTCAACTAATGAAAAACTGTTTTTT.

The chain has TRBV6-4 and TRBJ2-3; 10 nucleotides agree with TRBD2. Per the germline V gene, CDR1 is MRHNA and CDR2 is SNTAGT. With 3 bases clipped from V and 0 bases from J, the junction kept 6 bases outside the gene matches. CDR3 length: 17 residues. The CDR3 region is CASSEASGGESTDTQYF. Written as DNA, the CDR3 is TGTGCCAGCAGTGAGGCTAGCGGGGGCGAAAGCACAGATACGCAGTATTTT.

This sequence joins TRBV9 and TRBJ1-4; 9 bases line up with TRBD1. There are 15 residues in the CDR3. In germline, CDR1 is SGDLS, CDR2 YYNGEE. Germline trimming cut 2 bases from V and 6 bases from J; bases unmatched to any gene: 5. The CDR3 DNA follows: TGTGCCAGCAGCGTGGACAGGGGAAGGGATGAAAAACTGTTTTTT. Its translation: CASSVDRGRDEKLFF.

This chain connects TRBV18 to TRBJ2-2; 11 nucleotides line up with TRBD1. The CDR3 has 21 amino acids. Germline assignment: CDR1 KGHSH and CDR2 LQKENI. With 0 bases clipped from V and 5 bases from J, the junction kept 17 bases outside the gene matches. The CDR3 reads CASSPPGTLPGQGDETGELFF. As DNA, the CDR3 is TGTGCCAGCTCACCACCTGGGACCCTTCCGGGACAGGGGGATGAGACCGGGGAGCTGTTTTTT.

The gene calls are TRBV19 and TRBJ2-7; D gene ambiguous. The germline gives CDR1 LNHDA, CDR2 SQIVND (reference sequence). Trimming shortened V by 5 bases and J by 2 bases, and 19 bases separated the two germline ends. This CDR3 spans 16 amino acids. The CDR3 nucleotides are TGTGCCAGTAGTTCGCTGGCGGCAGCTAACCCCTACGAGCAGTACTTC. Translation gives CASSSLAAANPYEQYF.

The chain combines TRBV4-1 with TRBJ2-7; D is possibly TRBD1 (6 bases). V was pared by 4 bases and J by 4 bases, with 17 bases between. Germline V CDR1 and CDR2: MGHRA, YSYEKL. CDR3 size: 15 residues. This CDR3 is CASSPDPGQLYEQYF. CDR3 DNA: TGCGCCAGCAGCCCCGACCCCGGACAGCTTTACGAGCAGTACTTC.

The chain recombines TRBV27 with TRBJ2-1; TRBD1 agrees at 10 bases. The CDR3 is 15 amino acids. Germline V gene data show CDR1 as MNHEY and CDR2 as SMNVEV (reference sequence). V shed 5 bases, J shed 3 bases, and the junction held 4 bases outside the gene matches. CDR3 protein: CASSPTGGYYNEQFF. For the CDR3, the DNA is TGTGCCAGCAGTCCGACAGGGGGCTACTACAATGAGCAGTTCTTC.

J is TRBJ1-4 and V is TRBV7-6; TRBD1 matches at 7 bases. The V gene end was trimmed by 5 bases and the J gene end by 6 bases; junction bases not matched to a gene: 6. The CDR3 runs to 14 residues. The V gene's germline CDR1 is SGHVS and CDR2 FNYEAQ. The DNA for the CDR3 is TGTGCCAGCAGCGCCGGGACAGCTGATGAAAAACTGTTTTTT. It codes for CASSAGTADEKLFF. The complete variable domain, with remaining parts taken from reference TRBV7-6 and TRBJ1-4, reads GAGVSQSPRYKVTKRGQDVALRCDPISGHVSLYWYRQALGQGPEFLTYFNYEAQQDKSGLPNDRFSAERPEGSISTLTIQRTEQRDSAMYRCASSAGTADEKLFFGSGTQLSVL.

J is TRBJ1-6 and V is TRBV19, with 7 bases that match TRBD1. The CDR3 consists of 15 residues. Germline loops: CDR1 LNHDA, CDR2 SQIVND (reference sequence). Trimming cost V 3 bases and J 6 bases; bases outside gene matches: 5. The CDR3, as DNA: TGTGCCAGTAGTATTTGGACAGGCGGTAATTCACCCCTCCACTTT. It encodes CASSIWTGGNSPLHF.

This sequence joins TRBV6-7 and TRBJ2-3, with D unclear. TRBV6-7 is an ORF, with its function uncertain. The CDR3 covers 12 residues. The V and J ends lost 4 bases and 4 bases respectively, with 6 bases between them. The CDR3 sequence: CASSSHPDTQYF. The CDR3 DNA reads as TGTGCCAGCAGTTCCCATCCAGATACGCAGTATTTT.

The CDR3 DNA follows: TGTGCCAGCAGCTTTCAGGAATTAGGGGTCAATCAGCCCCAGCATTTT. As protein: CASSFQELGVNQPQHF. V and J are TRBV5-6 and TRBJ1-5; D is possibly TRBD1 (5 bases). The CDR3 spans 16 residues. Germline V gene data show CDR1 as SGHDT and CDR2 as YYEEEE. Trimming cost V 2 bases and J 3 bases, with 15 bases left between them. The full variable domain, rest sourced from reference TRBV5-6 and TRBJ1-5, is DAGVTQSPTHLIKTRGQQVTLRCSPKSGHDTVSWYQQALGQGPQFIFQYYEEEERQRGNFPDRFSGHQFPNYSSELNVNALLLGDSALYLCASSFQELGVNQPQHFGDGTRLSIL.

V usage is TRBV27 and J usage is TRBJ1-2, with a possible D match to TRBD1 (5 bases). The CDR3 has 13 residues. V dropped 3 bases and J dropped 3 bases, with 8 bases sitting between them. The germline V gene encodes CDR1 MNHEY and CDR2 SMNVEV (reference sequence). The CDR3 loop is CASSFGRDYGYTF. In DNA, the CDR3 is TGTGCCAGCAGTTTCGGCAGGGACTATGGCTACACCTTC.

The CDR3 is CASSLHRESEQYF. The CDR3 DNA follows: TGTGCCAGCAGCTTACACAGGGAATCCGAGCAGTACTTC. This rearrangement joins TRBV7-6 to TRBJ2-7, with a possible D match to TRBD1 (6 bases). V was pared by 2 bases and J by 6 bases, with 11 bases between. The CDR3 is 13 amino acids. Per the germline V gene, CDR1 is SGHVS and CDR2 is FNYEAQ.

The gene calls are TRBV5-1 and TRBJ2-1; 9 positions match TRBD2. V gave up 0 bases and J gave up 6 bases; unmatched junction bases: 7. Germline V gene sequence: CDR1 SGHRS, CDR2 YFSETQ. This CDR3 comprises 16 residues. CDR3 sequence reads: CASSLDQRGEGNEQFF. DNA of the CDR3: TGCGCCAGCAGCTTGGATCAGCGGGGGGAGGGCAATGAGCAGTTCTTC.